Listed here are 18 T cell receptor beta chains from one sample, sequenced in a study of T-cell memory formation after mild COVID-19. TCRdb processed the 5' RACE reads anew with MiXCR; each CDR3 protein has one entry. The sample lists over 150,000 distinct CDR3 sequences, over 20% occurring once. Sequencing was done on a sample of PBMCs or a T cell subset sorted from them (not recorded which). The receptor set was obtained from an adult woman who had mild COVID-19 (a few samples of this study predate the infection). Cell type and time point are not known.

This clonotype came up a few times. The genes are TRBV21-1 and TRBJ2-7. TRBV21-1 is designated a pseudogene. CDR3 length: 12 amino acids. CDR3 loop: CASSPQHYEQYF. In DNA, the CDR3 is TGTGCCAGCAGCCCCCAGCACTACGAGCAGTACTTC.

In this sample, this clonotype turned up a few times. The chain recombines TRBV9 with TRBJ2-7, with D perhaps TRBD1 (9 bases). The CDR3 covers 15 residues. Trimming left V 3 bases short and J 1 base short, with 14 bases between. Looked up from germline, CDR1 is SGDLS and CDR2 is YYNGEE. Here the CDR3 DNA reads TGTGCCAGCAGCGCGGGGGGGACAGGGTCCTACGAGCAGTACTTC. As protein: CASSAGGTGSYEQYF.

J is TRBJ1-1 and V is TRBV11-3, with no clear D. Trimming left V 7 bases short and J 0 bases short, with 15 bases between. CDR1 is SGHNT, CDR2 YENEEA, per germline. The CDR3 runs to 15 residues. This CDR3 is CASTGGRTMNTEAFF. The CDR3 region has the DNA TGTGCCAGCACCGGTGGACGGACTATGAACACTGAAGCTTTCTTT.

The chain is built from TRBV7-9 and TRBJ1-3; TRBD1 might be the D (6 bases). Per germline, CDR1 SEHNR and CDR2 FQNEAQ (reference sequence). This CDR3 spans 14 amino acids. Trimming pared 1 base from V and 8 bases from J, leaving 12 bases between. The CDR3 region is CASSLEQGLDTIYF. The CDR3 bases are TGTGCCAGCAGCTTAGAACAGGGCCTGGACACCATATATTTT.

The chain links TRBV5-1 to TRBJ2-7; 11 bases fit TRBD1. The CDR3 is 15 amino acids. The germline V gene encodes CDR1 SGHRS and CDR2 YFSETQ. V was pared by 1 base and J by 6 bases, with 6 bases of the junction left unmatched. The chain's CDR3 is CASSLSRTGGVEQYF. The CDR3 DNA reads TGCGCCAGCAGCTTGTCGAGGACAGGGGGCGTCGAGCAGTACTTC. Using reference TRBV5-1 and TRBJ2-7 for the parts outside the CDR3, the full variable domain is KAGVTQTPRYLIKTRGQQVTLSCSPISGHRSVSWYQQTPGQGLQFLFEYFSETQRNKGNFPGRFSGRQFSNSRSEMNVSTLELGDSALYLCASSLSRTGGVEQYFGPGTRLTVT.

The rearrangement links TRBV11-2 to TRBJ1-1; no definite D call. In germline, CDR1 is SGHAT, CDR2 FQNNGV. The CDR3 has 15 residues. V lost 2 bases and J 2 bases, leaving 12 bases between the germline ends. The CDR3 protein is CASSLKKRENTEAFF. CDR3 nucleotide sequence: TGTGCCAGCAGCTTAAAAAAGAGGGAAAACACTGAAGCTTTCTTT. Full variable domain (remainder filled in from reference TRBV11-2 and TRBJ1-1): EAGVAQSPRYKIIEKRQSVAFWCNPISGHATLYWYQQILGQGPKLLIQFQNNGVVDDSQLPKDRFSAERLKGVDSTLKIQPAKLEDSAVYLCASSLKKRENTEAFFGQGTRLTVV.

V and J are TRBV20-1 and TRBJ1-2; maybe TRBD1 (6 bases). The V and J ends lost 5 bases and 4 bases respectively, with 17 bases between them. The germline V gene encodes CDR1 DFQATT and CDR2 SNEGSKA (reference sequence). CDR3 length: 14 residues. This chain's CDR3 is CSAEDYREAYGYTF. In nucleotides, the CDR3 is TGCAGTGCTGAGGACTACAGGGAGGCCTATGGCTACACCTTC.

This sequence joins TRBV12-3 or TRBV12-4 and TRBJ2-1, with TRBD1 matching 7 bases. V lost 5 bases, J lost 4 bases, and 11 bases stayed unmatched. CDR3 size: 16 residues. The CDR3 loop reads CASSTGDSGAYNEQFF. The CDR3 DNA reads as TGTGCCAGCAGTACTGGGGACAGCGGAGCGTACAATGAGCAGTTCTTC.

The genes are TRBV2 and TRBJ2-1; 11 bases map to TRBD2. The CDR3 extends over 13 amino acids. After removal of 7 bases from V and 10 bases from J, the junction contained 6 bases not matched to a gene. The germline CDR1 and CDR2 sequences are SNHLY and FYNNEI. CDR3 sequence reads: CASNPSGGPEQFF. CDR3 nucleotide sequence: TGTGCCAGCAATCCTAGCGGGGGGCCAGAGCAGTTCTTC. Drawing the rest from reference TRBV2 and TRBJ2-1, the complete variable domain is EPEVTQTPSHQVTQMGQEVILRCVPISNHLYFYWYRQILGQKVEFLVSFYNNEISEKSEIFDDQFSVERPDGSNFTLKIRSTKLEDSAMYFCASNPSGGPEQFFGPGTRLTVL.

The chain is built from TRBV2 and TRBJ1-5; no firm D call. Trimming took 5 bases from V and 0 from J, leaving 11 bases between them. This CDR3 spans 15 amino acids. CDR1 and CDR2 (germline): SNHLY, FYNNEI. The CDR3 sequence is CASSKSEASNQPQHF. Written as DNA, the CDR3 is TGTGCCAGCAGTAAATCCGAAGCTAGCAATCAGCCCCAGCATTTT.

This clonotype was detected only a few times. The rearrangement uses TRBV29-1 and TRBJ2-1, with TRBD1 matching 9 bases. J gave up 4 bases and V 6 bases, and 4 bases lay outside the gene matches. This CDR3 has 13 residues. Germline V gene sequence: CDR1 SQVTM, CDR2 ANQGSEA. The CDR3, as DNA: TGCAGCGTGGACAGGGGAGGTTACAATGAGCAGTTCTTC. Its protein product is CSVDRGGYNEQFF.

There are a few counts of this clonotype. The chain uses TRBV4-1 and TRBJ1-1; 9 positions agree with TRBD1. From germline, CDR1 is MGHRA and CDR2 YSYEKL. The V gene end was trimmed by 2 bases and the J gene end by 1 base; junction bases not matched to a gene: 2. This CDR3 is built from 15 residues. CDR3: CASSQPTGGNTEAFF. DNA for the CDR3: TGCGCCAGCAGCCAACCGACAGGGGGGAACACTGAAGCTTTCTTT.

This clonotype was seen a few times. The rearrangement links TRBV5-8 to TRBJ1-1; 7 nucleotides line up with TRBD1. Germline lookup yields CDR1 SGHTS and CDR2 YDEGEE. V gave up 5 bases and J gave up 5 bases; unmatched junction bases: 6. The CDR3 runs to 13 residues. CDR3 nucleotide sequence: TGTGCCAGCAGACTAGGGGGCTGGACTGAAGCTTTCTTT. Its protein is CASRLGGWTEAFF.

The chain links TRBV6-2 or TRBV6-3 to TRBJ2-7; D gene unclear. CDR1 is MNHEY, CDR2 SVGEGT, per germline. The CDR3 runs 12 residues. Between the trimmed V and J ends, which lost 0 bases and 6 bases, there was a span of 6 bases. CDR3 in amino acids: CASSYSTCEQYF. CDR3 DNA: TGTGCCAGCAGTTACTCGACGTGCGAGCAGTACTTC.

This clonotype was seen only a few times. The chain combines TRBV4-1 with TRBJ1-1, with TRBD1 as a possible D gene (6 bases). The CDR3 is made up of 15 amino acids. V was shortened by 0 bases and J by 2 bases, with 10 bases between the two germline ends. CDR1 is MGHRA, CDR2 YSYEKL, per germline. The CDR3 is CASSQDGGGNTEAFF. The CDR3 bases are TGCGCCAGCAGCCAAGATGGGGGGGGCAACACTGAAGCTTTCTTT.

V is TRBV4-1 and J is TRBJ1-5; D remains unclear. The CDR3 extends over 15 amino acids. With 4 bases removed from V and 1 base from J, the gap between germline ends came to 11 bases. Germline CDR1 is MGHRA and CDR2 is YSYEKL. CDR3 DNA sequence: TGCGCCAGCAGCCCAAACACGGAAAGCAATCAGCCCCAGCATTTT. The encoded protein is CASSPNTESNQPQHF.

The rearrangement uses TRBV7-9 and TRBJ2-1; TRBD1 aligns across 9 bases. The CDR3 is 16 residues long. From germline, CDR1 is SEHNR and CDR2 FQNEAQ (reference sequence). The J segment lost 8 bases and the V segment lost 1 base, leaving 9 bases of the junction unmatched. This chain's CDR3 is CASSLGPTGGGYEQFF. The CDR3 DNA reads TGTGCCAGCAGCTTAGGCCCTACAGGGGGCGGCTATGAGCAGTTCTTC.

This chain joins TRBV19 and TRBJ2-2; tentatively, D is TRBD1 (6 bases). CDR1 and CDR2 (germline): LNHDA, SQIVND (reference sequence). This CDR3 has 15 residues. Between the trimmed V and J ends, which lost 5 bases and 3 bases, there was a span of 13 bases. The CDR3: CASSVGQRYTGELFF. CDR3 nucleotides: TGTGCCAGTAGTGTCGGACAGCGATACACCGGGGAGCTGTTTTTT.